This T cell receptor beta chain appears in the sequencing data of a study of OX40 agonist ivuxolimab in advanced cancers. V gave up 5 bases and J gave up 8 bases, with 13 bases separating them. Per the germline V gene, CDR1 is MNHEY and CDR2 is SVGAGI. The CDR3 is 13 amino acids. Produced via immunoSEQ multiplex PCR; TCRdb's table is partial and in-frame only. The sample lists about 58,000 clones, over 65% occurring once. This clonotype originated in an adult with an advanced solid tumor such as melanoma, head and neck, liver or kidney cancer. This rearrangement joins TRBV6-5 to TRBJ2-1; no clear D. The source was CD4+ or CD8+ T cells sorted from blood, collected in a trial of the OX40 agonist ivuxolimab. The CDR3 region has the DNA TGTGCCAGCAGTCCACGGACGGGCGATGAGCAGTTCTTC. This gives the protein CASSPRTGDEQFF.